One sample yielded the 7 T cell receptor beta chains listed below, sequenced in a study of response to subunit inactivated influenza vaccine. TCRdb re-called the RT-PCR reads with MiXCR, one entry per CDR3 protein. The profile shows about 570,000 distinct CDR3 sequences, approximately 10% of them singletons. The same specimen was also included in a second study, on T cells expressing NK-cell markers. As reported in that work: A 5'RACE template switching approach incorporating UMIs was used to make TCR beta cDNA.

The sequences come from PBMCs from blood, collected on the day of vaccination. The receptors derive from a man aged 50 to 59 who received an inactivated influenza vaccine.

The chain employs TRBV14 and TRBJ2-3, with D perhaps matching TRBD1 (5 bases). CDR3 length equals 15 residues. V was trimmed by 4 bases and J by 5 bases, leaving 16 bases between them. Germline CDR1 reads SGHDN; CDR2 reads FVKESK. The CDR3 DNA reads TGTGCCAGCAGCCGAACAGGCTCCCGTGGAGATACGCAGTATTTT. Its translation: CASSRTGSRGDTQYF.

This clonotype was detected only a few times. This chain links TRBV6-2 or TRBV6-3 with TRBJ1-2, with TRBD1 as a possible D gene (6 bases). Germline CDR1 MNHEY, CDR2 SVGEGT. The CDR3 has 14 residues. V gave up 3 bases and J gave up 7 bases, with 15 bases separating them. The CDR3 DNA follows: TGTGCCAGCAGTTATTATTCGGGGGCGCGTGGCTACACCTTC. It translates to CASSYYSGARGYTF.

This clonotype was seen only a few times. The V call is TRBV14, the J call TRBJ2-3; 9 bases agree with TRBD2. Germline-derived CDR1 and CDR2 are SGHDN and FVKESK. The trim removed 4 bases at V and 2 bases at J, leaving 13 bases unmatched. The CDR3 has 18 residues. CDR3 in DNA: TGTGCCAGCAGCCGGAAAAGGGCCTCGGGACTAGCCACAGATACGCAGTATTTT. It specifies CASSRKRASGLATDTQYF.

This clonotype was found a few times. The rearrangement joins TRBV18 to TRBJ1-1; 7 bases are shared with TRBD1. This CDR3 region has 17 residues. V dropped 1 base and J dropped 0; count of bases not matched to a gene: 8. The germline gives CDR1 KGHSH, CDR2 LQKENI. The DNA of the CDR3 is TGTGCCAGCTCACCACTCCCCGCCGACAGGGTGAACACTGAAGCTTTCTTT. The encoded protein is CASSPLPADRVNTEAFF. Drawing the rest from reference TRBV18 and TRBJ1-1, the complete variable domain is NAGVMQNPRHLVRRRGQEARLRCSPMKGHSHVYWYRQLPEEGLKFMVYLQKENIIDESGMPKERFSAEFPKEGPSILRIQQVVRGDSAAYFCASSPLPADRVNTEAFFGQGTRLTVV.

With respect to this clonotype: One junction end does not reproduce the germline sequence, and a read error may be involved. This sequence joins TRBV6-2 or TRBV6-3 and TRBJ1-2, with a weak D call TRBD1 (5 bases). This CDR3 spans 12 amino acids. Germline-derived CDR1 and CDR2 are MNHEY and SVGEGT. CDR3 in DNA: TGTGCCAGCAGCCGCCGGGACTACGGCTACACCTTC. Protein product: CASSRRDYGYTF.

This clonotype was picked up a small number of times. The gene calls are TRBV20-1 and TRBJ2-3; D unresolved. CDR3 length: 12 residues. V was clipped by 0 bases and J by 6 bases, with 7 bases between them. Germline V gene data show CDR1 as DFQATT and CDR2 as SNEGSKA (reference sequence). CDR3 protein: CSARDRPDTQYF. The CDR3 bases are TGCAGTGCTAGAGATCGGCCGGATACGCAGTATTTT.

The J gene is TRBJ1-2, the V gene TRBV7-9; D remains ambiguous. CDR1 is SEHNR and CDR2 is FQNEAQ in the germline V gene (reference sequence). Trimming took 5 bases from V and 7 from J, leaving 14 bases between them. The CDR3 loop spans 13 amino acids. CDR3: CASSQAGSSGYTF. DNA of the CDR3: TGTGCCAGCAGCCAAGCCGGTTCGTCTGGCTACACCTTC.